Each of the 2 T cell receptor beta chains below was sequenced from the same sample in a study of human T cells and chemical hapten exposure. As to time point: patch test 1, 2 weeks after DPC sensitization. The treatment here: therapeutic diphenylcyclopropenone sensitization with weekly scalp DPC. TCRdb independently ran MiXCR on the RACE reads; one entry per CDR3 protein. The sample shows roughly 120,000 distinct CDR3 sequences, 12% of them seen only once. Sequencing was performed on whole blood, taken in connection with sensitization to the hapten diphenylcyclopropenone (DPC). The origin of the receptors is a woman between 45 and 65 years old with alopecia areata. Some clones in this sample may be carry-over from other donors' samples.

This clonotype was found a few times. The genes are TRBV28 and TRBJ1-2; 8 bases agree with TRBD1. Germline CDR1 MDHEN, CDR2 SYDVKM. This CDR3 is built from 13 residues. Germline trimming cut 8 bases from V and 4 bases from J; bases unmatched to any gene: 6. The DNA of the CDR3 is TGTGCCAGCCGACAGGGGTCGTTCTATGGCTACACCTTC. This codes for CASRQGSFYGYTF.

This clonotype was counted only a few times. The chain joins TRBV6-5 to TRBJ2-7; TRBD1 matches at 9 bases. Germline values: CDR1 MNHEY, CDR2 SVGAGI. The length of the CDR3 is 15 residues. With 2 bases clipped from V and 5 bases from J, the junction kept 7 bases outside the gene matches. Here the CDR3 reads CASSYTGTGYDEQYF. The CDR3, as DNA: TGTGCCAGCAGTTACACCGGGACAGGGTACGACGAGCAGTACTTC.